The following is a TCR beta chain sequence with its context. These data come from a study of shared clonotypes between healthy human individuals. Study details: Two women and three men aged 18 to 49 served as donors.

Execution of the assay was at deep level. Assay used: immunoSEQ multiplex PCR; TCRdb lists only in-frame clones, some missing. The data show 500,000 to 550,000 clones, about 96% seen once. The receptor was derived from a woman between 25 and 40 years old in good health. The sequencing sample was made of naive CD4+ T cells sorted from blood. Subset in this sample: CD45RA+ positively selected.

CDR3 nucleotides: TGTGCCAGCACTCCGGGACTAGCCTCAGACTACAATGAGCAGTTCTTC. Amino acids: CASTPGLASDYNEQFF. V and J are TRBV2 and TRBJ2-1, with 9 bases identical to TRBD2. The length of the CDR3 is 16 residues. CDR1 and CDR2 from the germline V gene are SNHLY and FYNNEI. V lost 7 bases and J lost 3; bases outside the gene matches: 10.